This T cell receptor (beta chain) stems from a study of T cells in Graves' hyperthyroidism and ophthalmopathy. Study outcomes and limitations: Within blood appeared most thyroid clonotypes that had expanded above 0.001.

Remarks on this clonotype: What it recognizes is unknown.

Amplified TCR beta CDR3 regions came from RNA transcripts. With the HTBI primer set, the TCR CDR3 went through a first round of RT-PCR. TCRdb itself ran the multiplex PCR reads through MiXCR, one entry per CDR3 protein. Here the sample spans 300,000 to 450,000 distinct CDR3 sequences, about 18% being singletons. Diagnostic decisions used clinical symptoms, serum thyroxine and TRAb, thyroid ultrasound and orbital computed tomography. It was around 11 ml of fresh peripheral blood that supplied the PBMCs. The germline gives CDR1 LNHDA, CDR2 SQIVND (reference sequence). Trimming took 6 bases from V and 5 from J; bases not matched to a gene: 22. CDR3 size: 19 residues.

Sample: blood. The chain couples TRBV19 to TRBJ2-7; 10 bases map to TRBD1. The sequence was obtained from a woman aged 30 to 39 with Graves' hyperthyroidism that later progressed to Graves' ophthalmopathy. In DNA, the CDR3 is TGTGCCAGTAGCCCCTTTTATGATGTACTAGGACAGGGGGTCCACGAGCAGTACTTC. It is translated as CASSPFYDVLGQGVHEQYF.